Listed here is a single T cell receptor beta chain. What it binds is unknown. The entry originates in a study of identical twins. CDR1 is SNHLY, CDR2 FYNNEI, per germline. The ends were cut back, 7 bases at V and 3 bases at J, with 15 bases in the middle. The CDR3 sequence is 14 residues long. Unique molecular identifiers were present on the cDNA, and a universal primer site came from template switching. MiXCR was run by TCRdb on the 5' RACE reads, yielding one entry per CDR3 protein. The table has about 480,000 distinct CDR3 sequences, approximately 15% seen once. Overall study results and limits: Within twin pairs, the out-of-frame alpha sequences they shared showed excess low generation probability. Recombination models fit unrelated individuals' TCR alpha sharing but underestimated twins'.

The same sample was also used in a study of yellow fever vaccine responses in identical twins.

The sequencing input was CD4+ T cells sorted from blood. The rearrangement uses TRBV2 and TRBJ2-5; D may match TRBD1 or TRBD2 (5 bases each). The origin of this receptor is a woman between 18 and 29 years old in good health. This CDR3 reads CASTKGPPEETQYF. CDR3 in DNA: TGTGCCAGCACCAAGGGACCGCCTGAAGAGACCCAGTACTTC. Variable domain in full (rest from reference TRBV2 and TRBJ2-5): EPEVTQTPSHQVTQMGQEVILRCVPISNHLYFYWYRQILGQKVEFLVSFYNNEISEKSEIFDDQFSVERPDGSNFTLKIRSTKLEDSAMYFCASTKGPPEETQYFGPGTRLLVL.